This record looks at one TCR beta chain sequence and its context. The data were obtained in a study of control samples from healthy donors and cancer patients. Assay used: immunoSEQ multiplex PCR; TCRdb lists only in-frame clones, some missing. The data hold over 85,000 clones, with 85% to 90% observed a single time. This CDR3 is built from 14 residues. Germline V gene lookup returns CDR1 SEHNR and CDR2 FQNEAQ (reference sequence). Trimming cost V 2 bases and J 6 bases, with 10 bases left between them. This chain joins TRBV7-9 and TRBJ2-2; D uncertain. The material sequenced was PBMCs. This TCR was recovered from a woman aged 55 to 70 with lung cancer. In DNA, the CDR3 is TGTGCCAGCAGCTTATCTCGACACCCCGGGGAGCTGTTTTTT. It specifies CASSLSRHPGELFF.